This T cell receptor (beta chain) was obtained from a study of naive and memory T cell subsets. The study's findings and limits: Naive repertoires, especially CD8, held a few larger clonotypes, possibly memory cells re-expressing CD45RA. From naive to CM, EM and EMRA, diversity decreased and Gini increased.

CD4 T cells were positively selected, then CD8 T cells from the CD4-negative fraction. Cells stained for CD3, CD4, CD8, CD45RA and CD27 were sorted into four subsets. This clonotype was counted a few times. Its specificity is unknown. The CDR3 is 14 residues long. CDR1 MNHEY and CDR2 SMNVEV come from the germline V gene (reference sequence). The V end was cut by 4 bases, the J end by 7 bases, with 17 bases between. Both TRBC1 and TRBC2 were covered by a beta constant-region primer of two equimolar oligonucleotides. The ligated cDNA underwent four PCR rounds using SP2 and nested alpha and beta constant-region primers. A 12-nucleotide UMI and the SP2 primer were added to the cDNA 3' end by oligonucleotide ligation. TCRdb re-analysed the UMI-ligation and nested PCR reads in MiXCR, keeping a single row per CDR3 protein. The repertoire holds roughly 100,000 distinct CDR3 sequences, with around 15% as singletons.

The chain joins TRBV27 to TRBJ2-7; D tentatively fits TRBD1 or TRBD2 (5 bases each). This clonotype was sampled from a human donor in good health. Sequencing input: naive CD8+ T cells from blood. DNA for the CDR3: TGTGCCAGCAGTTCAGGGACCGCCGACGGGGAGCAGTACTTC. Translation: CASSSGTADGEQYF.